This is a list of T cell receptor beta chains from one sample in a study of beta chain features in type 1 diabetes. Data came from immunoSEQ multiplex PCR; TCRdb stores just in-frame clones and leaves some out. This sample has fewer than 350,000 clones, with around a fifth found just once. Sequencing was performed on naive CD4+ T cells from blood. These receptor sequences come from a woman under 30 in good health. Both conserved end residues are part of each CDR3. The D gene is left open where the match is weak. Expanded clones are given a class, and other clones once, few, many or no size at all.

- TRBJ1-2 TRBV27 - CASSLSSQGKGYTF TGTGCCAGCAGTTTAAGTTCGCAGGGGAAAGGCTACACCTTC
- TRBJ1-1 TRBV29-1 - CSVEDIAEAFF TGCAGCGTAGAGGACATCGCTGAAGCTTTCTTT
- TRBJ2-3 TRBV5-1 TRBD1 CASSPGQGGDTQYF TGCGCCAGCAGCCCGGGACAGGGCGGAGATACGCAGTATTTT
few TRBJ2-3 TRBV13 TRBD2 CASSSGLAGVGGTDTQYF TGTGCCAGCAGCTCCGGACTAGCGGGAGTCGGGGGCACAGATACGCAGTATTTT
few TRBJ2-5 TRBV5-1 - CASSLRTTPGTQYF TGCGCCAGCAGTTTAAGGACTACCCCCGGGACCCAGTACTTC
- TRBJ2-7 TRBV15 - CATSRDLTFEQYF TGTGCCACCAGCAGAGATTTGACATTCGAGCAGTACTTC
few TRBJ2-7 TRBV28 TRBD2 CAIAGTSYEQYF TGTGCCATAGCGGGGACCTCCTACGAGCAGTACTTC
- TRBJ2-3 TRBV7-2 - CASSSDADTQYF TGTGCCAGCAGCTCCGATGCGGATACGCAGTATTTT
- TRBJ2-1 TRBV29-1 - CSVWGNVRYNEQFF TGCAGCGTATGGGGCAATGTGCGCTACAATGAGCAGTTCTTC
- TRBJ2-5 TRBV4-3 - CASSRASDEETQYF TGCGCCAGCAGCCGGGCTAGCGACGAAGAGACCCAGTACTTC
- TRBJ2-1 TRBV5-1 TRBD2 CASSFLAGGEEQFF TGCGCCAGCAGCTTTCTAGCGGGAGGGGAAGAGCAGTTCTTC
- TRBJ2-1 TRBV9 - CASSGYPRGARNEQFF TGTGCCAGCAGCGGATACCCCAGGGGGGCTCGAAATGAGCAGTTCTTC
few TRBJ2-1 TRBV30 TRBD2 CASAGLAGYNEQFF TGTGCCTCCGCGGGGCTAGCGGGCTACAATGAGCAGTTCTTC
- TRBJ2-7 TRBV5-5 TRBD2 CASSSEAGGLYEQYF TGTGCCAGCAGCTCCGAAGCGGGAGGGTTGTACGAGCAGTACTTC
- TRBJ2-2 TRBV20-1 - CSASRTGELFF TGCAGTGCTAGCCGGACCGGGGAGCTGTTTTTT
- TRBJ1-5 TRBV7-2 - CASSSGSNQPQHF TGTGCCAGCAGCTCAGGTAGCAATCAGCCCCAGCATTTT
- TRBJ2-1 TRBV18 TRBD2 CASSPRGFEQFF TGTGCCAGCTCACCGCGGGGGTTTGAACAGTTCTTC
few TRBJ1-4 TRBV25-1 - CASSEYGAAGVNEKLFF TGTGCCAGCAGTGAATACGGCGCGGCAGGGGTTAATGAAAAACTGTTTTTT
few TRBJ1-2 TRBV2 - CASSPQGYGYTF TGTGCCAGCAGCCCCCAGGGCTATGGCTACACCTTC
once TRBJ2-5 TRBV2 TRBD2 CASSRLAGGEETQYF TGTGCCAGCAGTCGACTAGCGGGGGGGGAAGAGACCCAGTACTTC
- TRBJ2-3 TRBV4-1 - CASTYPGQGSTDTQYF TGCGCCAGCACCTACCCCGGGCAGGGGAGCACAGATACGCAGTATTTT
- TRBJ1-2 TRBV5-1 TRBD1 CASSSSGTGTYGYTF TGCGCCAGCAGCTCCTCCGGGACAGGGACTTATGGCTACACCTTC
- TRBJ2-1 TRBV10-3 TRBD1 CATRPGQGASEQFF TGTGCCACCCGACCGGGACAGGGGGCAAGTGAGCAGTTCTTC
- TRBJ1-4 TRBV30 TRBD1 CAWSVFGRGSEKLFF TGTGCCTGGAGTGTATTCGGCAGGGGGAGTGAAAAACTGTTTTTT
few TRBJ2-7 TRBV19 TRBD2 CASRRVAGGTPYEQYF TGTGCCAGTAGACGCGTAGCGGGAGGGACTCCCTACGAGCAGTACTTC
- TRBJ1-2 TRBV29-1 TRBD1 CSAKTGGSYGYTF TGCAGCGCAAAGACAGGGGGCAGCTATGGCTACACCTTC
many TRBJ2-3 TRBV4-3 - CASSWDFHTQYF TGCGCCAGCAGTTGGGACTTTCATACGCAGTATTTT
- TRBJ2-3 TRBV4-1 - CASSQDTGNTQYF TGCGCCAGCAGCCAAGATACCGGGAATACGCAGTATTTT
- TRBJ1-2 TRBV5-1 - CASSLYSVDGYTF TGCGCCAGCAGCTTGTATTCGGTGGATGGCTACACCTTC
few TRBJ2-5 TRBV5-1 TRBD2 CASSLAGLAEETQYF TGCGCCAGCAGCCTCGCCGGGCTAGCGGAGGAGACCCAGTACTTC
- TRBJ2-3 TRBV30 TRBD2 CAWSVIAGTDTQYF TGTGCCTGGAGTGTCATAGCGGGGACAGATACGCAGTATTTT
few TRBJ2-7 TRBV11-1 TRBD2 CASSPEGGRRSDEQYF TGTGCCAGCAGCCCTGAGGGAGGGCGCCGCAGCGACGAGCAGTACTTC
few TRBJ1-3 TRBV5-4 - CASSLDIPRAGNTIYF TGTGCCAGCAGCTTGGACATCCCCCGGGCTGGAAACACCATATATTTT
- TRBJ1-5 TRBV9 - CASSVGGDAGVQPQHF TGTGCCAGCAGCGTAGGAGGGGACGCGGGAGTTCAGCCCCAGCATTTT
few TRBJ1-5 TRBV28 - CASTGSNQPQHF TGTGCCAGCACGGGGAGCAATCAGCCCCAGCATTTT
- TRBJ2-7 TRBV30 - CAWKRRSSLEDEQYF TGTGCCTGGAAAAGAAGGAGCAGTCTAGAGGATGAGCAGTACTTC
- TRBJ1-4 TRBV11-2 - CASRSLRGLGEKLFF TGTGCCAGCAGGTCCCTCAGGGGCCTGGGGGAAAAACTGTTTTTT
- TRBJ2-7 TRBV5-1 - CASSLAGEGPSSYEQYF TGCGCCAGCAGCTTGGCAGGGGAAGGTCCGAGCTCCTACGAGCAGTACTTC
few TRBJ2-7 TRBV30 - CAWSLAAEQYF TGTGCCTGGAGTCTAGCTGCCGAGCAGTACTTC
few TRBJ2-2 TRBV28 - CATRNAPGDTGELFF TGTGCCACTCGTAACGCTCCCGGGGACACCGGGGAGCTGTTTTTT
few TRBJ1-1 TRBV2 - CASSPPSGRTEAFF TGTGCCAGCAGCCCGCCGTCCGGTCGCACTGAAGCTTTCTTT
- TRBJ2-3 TRBV5-1 TRBD1 CASSSGDRSSTDTQYF TGCGCCAGCTCCTCGGGGGACAGGTCTAGCACAGATACGCAGTATTTT
few TRBJ2-3 TRBV29-1 - CSVTGSTDTQYF TGCAGCGTAACCGGGAGCACAGATACGCAGTATTTT
few TRBJ2-5 TRBV5-1 TRBD2 CASSPGLAGETQYF TGCGCCAGCAGCCCGGGACTAGCGGGAGAGACCCAGTACTTC
- TRBJ1-1 TRBV9 TRBD1 CASSSRTGRGDTEAFF TGTGCCAGCAGCTCCCGGACAGGAAGAGGGGACACTGAAGCTTTCTTT
- TRBJ2-2 TRBV5-1 TRBD1 CASSFGGQGASNTGELFF TGCGCCAGCAGCTTCGGGGGACAGGGGGCTTCTAACACCGGGGAGCTGTTTTTT
few TRBJ2-7 TRBV4-1 TRBD1 CASSQTGTGPYEQYF TGCGCCAGCAGCCAAACCGGGACAGGCCCCTACGAGCAGTACTTC
- TRBJ1-4 TRBV13 - CASSSQGSGEKLFF TGTGCCAGCAGCTCCCAGGGGTCGGGTGAAAAACTGTTTTTT